The 26 T cell receptor beta chains given below trace back to one sample, sequenced in a study of T cell responses to AZD1222 COVID-19 vaccine. Sequenced by immunoSEQ multiplex PCR; TCRdb stores in-frame clones only, minus some. This sample has 110,000 or so clones; 75% to 95% occur once, and the top ten carry about 5.2%. The source material was peripheral blood, sampled on day 0 of AZD1222 vaccination. Receptor source: an adult in good health.

The rearrangement uses TRBV27 and TRBJ1-1; no clear D gene. This CDR3 is 14 amino acids long. The germline V gene has CDR1 MNHEY and CDR2 SMNVEV (reference sequence). The V and J ends lost 4 bases and 3 bases respectively, with 12 bases between them. The CDR3 DNA sequence: TGTGCCAGCAGTTCCCGGGGAGAATACACTGAAGCTTTCTTT. It codes for CASSSRGEYTEAFF.

The V call is TRBV9, the J call TRBJ1-6, with D possibly matching TRBD1 (5 bases). Germline V gene sequence: CDR1 SGDLS, CDR2 YYNGEE. V lost 2 bases to trimming and J lost 6 bases, with 18 bases between them. The CDR3 sequence is 17 residues long. The CDR3 protein is CASSVSDTGGLNSPLHF. In DNA, the CDR3 is TGTGCCAGCAGCGTCTCGGACACGGGGGGACTTAATTCACCCCTCCACTTT.

The V gene is TRBV7-3, the J gene TRBJ2-1; 13 bases are shared with TRBD2. The germline V gene encodes CDR1 SGHTA and CDR2 FQGTGA. V dropped 3 bases and J dropped 7; count of bases not matched to a gene: 3. This CDR3 region has 15 residues. CDR3 loop: CASSFGLAGENEQFF. In DNA, the CDR3 is TGTGCCAGCAGCTTCGGACTAGCGGGGGAGAATGAGCAGTTCTTC.

The chain links TRBV30 to TRBJ1-1; D is perhaps TRBD1 (5 bases). The germline CDR1 and CDR2 sequences are GTSNPN and SVGIG (reference sequence). V was cut by 0 bases and J by 2 bases, with 16 bases left in between. The CDR3 has 16 amino acids. The chain's CDR3 is CAWSVPARGGNTEAFF. The CDR3 region has the DNA TGTGCCTGGAGTGTACCGGCCCGGGGGGGTAACACTGAAGCTTTCTTT.

The chain is built from TRBV3-1 (or the pseudogene TRBV3-2) and TRBJ1-4; TRBD1 might be the D (6 bases). Per the germline V gene, CDR1 is LGHDT and CDR2 is YNNKEL (reference sequence). V lost 7 bases to trimming and J lost 8 bases, with 26 bases between them. The CDR3 loop spans 17 amino acids. The CDR3 sequence: CASTPKFSGKGGEKLFF. CDR3 in DNA: TGTGCCAGCACCCCTAAGTTTTCAGGGAAAGGGGGAGAAAAACTGTTTTTT.

This CDR3 reads CASSPGTGTFEQYF. DNA for the CDR3: TGTGCCAGCAGTCCCGGGACAGGAACGTTCGAGCAGTACTTC. The chain couples TRBV27 to TRBJ2-7; 8 bases are shared with TRBD1. CDR3 length: 14 amino acids. From germline, CDR1 is MNHEY and CDR2 SMNVEV (reference sequence). V lost 5 bases to trimming and J lost 6 bases; unmatched junction nucleotides: 9.

V usage is TRBV5-1 and J usage is TRBJ2-5; 10 bases are a match to TRBD1. V lost 4 bases and J lost 5; bases outside the gene matches: 5. From germline, CDR1 is SGHRS and CDR2 YFSETQ. CDR3 length: 14 amino acids. CDR3 nucleotides: TGCGCCAGCAGCGCCGGACAGGGGGGGGAGACCCAGTACTTC. Residues: CASSAGQGGETQYF. Supplemented by reference TRBV5-1 and TRBJ2-5, the full variable domain reads KAGVTQTPRYLIKTRGQQVTLSCSPISGHRSVSWYQQTPGQGLQFLFEYFSETQRNKGNFPGRFSGRQFSNSRSEMNVSTLELGDSALYLCASSAGQGGETQYFGPGTRLLVL.

The chain recombines TRBV5-1 with TRBJ1-4; D not resolved. The CDR3 length is 14 residues. The V end lost 2 bases, the J end lost 8 bases, and 13 bases lay between the germline ends. Germline assignment: CDR1 SGHRS and CDR2 YFSETQ. The DNA for the CDR3 is TGCGCCAGCAGCTTCTTGGACCGGGGAGAAAAACTGTTTTTT. As protein: CASSFLDRGEKLFF.

In nucleotides, the CDR3 is TGTGCCAGCTCACCACCGGGCGGGGGAGAGACCCAGTACTTC. It is translated as CASSPPGGGETQYF. The V gene is TRBV18, the J gene TRBJ2-5, with 7 bases fitting TRBD2. CDR1 is KGHSH and CDR2 is LQKENI in the germline V gene. The CDR3 totals 14 residues. The V gene end was trimmed by 0 bases and the J gene end by 4 bases; junction bases not matched to a gene: 2.

This chain uses TRBV6-5 with TRBJ1-5, with D perhaps TRBD1 (5 bases). The CDR3 sequence is 15 residues long. Germline assignment: CDR1 MNHEY and CDR2 SVGAGI. V lost 0 bases to trimming and J lost 3 bases, with 9 bases between them. The CDR3 region has the DNA TGTGCCAGCAGTTACTCGGAGGGGAACAATCAGCCCCAGCATTTT. It encodes CASSYSEGNNQPQHF.

J is TRBJ1-5 and V is TRBV9; D remains ambiguous. The V and J ends lost 3 bases and 6 bases respectively, with 10 bases between them. This CDR3 is built from 13 residues. Looked up from germline, CDR1 is SGDLS and CDR2 is YYNGEE. CDR3 sequence reads: CASSAELFQPQHF. CDR3 nucleotide sequence: TGTGCCAGCAGCGCCGAACTGTTTCAGCCCCAGCATTTT.

The chain links TRBV20-1 to TRBJ2-7; D ambiguous. Trimming removed 3 bases at V and 2 bases at J, with 8 bases between. CDR1 is DFQATT, CDR2 SNEGSKA, per germline (reference sequence). CDR3 length: 12 residues. Here the CDR3 reads CSASGDAYEQYF. The CDR3 DNA is TGCAGTGCTAGTGGGGATGCCTACGAGCAGTACTTC.

This rearrangement joins TRBV3-1 (or the pseudogene TRBV3-2) to TRBJ2-5, with 7 bases lining up with TRBD1. In germline, CDR1 is LGHDT, CDR2 YNNKEL (reference sequence). J gave up 5 bases and V 3 bases, and 9 bases lay outside the gene matches. This CDR3 comprises 15 residues. The CDR3 here is CASSQPQGEWETQYF. The CDR3, as DNA: TGTGCCAGCAGCCAGCCCCAGGGGGAGTGGGAGACCCAGTACTTC.

The chain joins TRBV5-1 to TRBJ1-6; TRBD1 might be the D (6 bases). Trimming took 1 base from V and 6 from J, leaving 11 bases between them. This CDR3 comprises 15 residues. Germline V lookup: CDR1 SGHRS, CDR2 YFSETQ. This CDR3 is CASSLKGGSNSPLHF. The CDR3 DNA reads as TGCGCCAGCAGCTTGAAAGGGGGGAGTAATTCACCCCTCCACTTT.

The chain has TRBV19 and TRBJ1-3; the D is unclear. Trimming stripped 2 bases from V and 0 bases from J, with 5 bases between. The germline CDR1 and CDR2 sequences are LNHDA and SQIVND (reference sequence). The CDR3 is 14 residues long. CDR3 DNA sequence: TGTGCCAGTAGTATACGAGTCTCTGGAAACACCATATATTTT. Translating gives CASSIRVSGNTIYF.

The chain links TRBV28 to TRBJ1-3; D gene uncertain. V was cut by 1 base and J by 0 bases, with 13 bases left in between. The CDR3 has 17 residues. Germline CDR1 and CDR2: MDHEN and SYDVKM. The CDR3 DNA is TGTGCCAGCAGTTTATCGGTTGCCCGTTACTCTGGAAACACCATATATTTT. This codes for CASSLSVARYSGNTIYF.

This chain joins TRBV11-1 and TRBJ1-1; weak D call: TRBD1 (5 bases). Germline V gives CDR1 SGHAT, CDR2 FQDESV (reference sequence). This CDR3 spans 15 amino acids. V was shortened by 5 bases and J by 1 base, with 14 bases between the two germline ends. CDR3 sequence reads: CASSATRAWNTEAFF. The CDR3 DNA follows: TGTGCCAGCAGCGCAACCAGGGCTTGGAACACTGAAGCTTTCTTT.

This rearrangement joins TRBV28 to TRBJ1-5; TRBD1 agrees at 7 bases. CDR1 and CDR2 (germline): MDHEN, SYDVKM. V was pared by 6 bases and J by 4 bases, with 6 bases of the junction left unmatched. CDR3 size: 14 residues. CDR3 amino acids: CASSWGQPNQPQHF. The CDR3 DNA reads TGTGCCAGCAGCTGGGGACAGCCGAATCAGCCCCAGCATTTT.

The count of this clone is one. The genes are TRBV2 and TRBJ1-2, with D uncertain. The CDR3 consists of 11 residues. V was pared by 4 bases and J by 6 bases, with 6 bases between. In germline, CDR1 is SNHLY, CDR2 FYNNEI. The CDR3 DNA sequence: TGTGCCAGCAGTGTTCAACATGGCTACACCTTC. Translation: CASSVQHGYTF.

The chain links TRBV15 to TRBJ1-5; D gene unclear. Germline CDR1 is LNHNV and CDR2 is YYDKDF (reference sequence). The CDR3 length is 14 residues. V lost 0 bases and J lost 4, with 7 bases in between. The CDR3 sequence is CATSRDRLNQPQHF. Written as DNA, the CDR3 is TGTGCCACCAGCAGAGATCGTTTGAATCAGCCCCAGCATTTT.

The chain uses TRBV27 and TRBJ2-4; D uncertain. Trimming pared 6 bases from V and 3 bases from J, leaving 15 bases between. The CDR3 runs 15 residues. Looked up from germline, CDR1 is MNHEY and CDR2 is SMNVEV (reference sequence). The CDR3 DNA reads as TGTGCCAGCAGCGGTGTCGGCATGGACAAAAACATTCAGTACTTC. Protein: CASSGVGMDKNIQYF.

The chain couples TRBV19 to TRBJ1-1, with 10 bases lining up with TRBD1. J lost 2 bases, V lost 6 bases, and 9 bases had no gene match. Germline assignment: CDR1 LNHDA and CDR2 SQIVND (reference sequence). The CDR3 sequence is 16 residues long. The CDR3 DNA reads TGTGCCAGTAGCAAGACAGGGGGCTGGGGAAACACTGAAGCTTTCTTT. This gives the protein CASSKTGGWGNTEAFF.

J is TRBJ1-6 and V is TRBV6-5; possibly TRBD1 for D (5 bases). The V end lost 2 bases, the J end lost 11 bases, and 19 bases lay between the germline ends. The CDR3 sequence is 16 residues long. The germline V gene encodes CDR1 MNHEY and CDR2 SVGAGI. The CDR3 DNA reads TGTGCCAGCAGTTACCTAGTGGGGGATCCCACCACACCCCTCCACTTT. The encoded protein is CASSYLVGDPTTPLHF.

This rearrangement joins TRBV7-2 to TRBJ1-6; D remains unclear. The germline V gene has CDR1 SGHTA and CDR2 FQGNSA. Trimming stripped 6 bases from V and 14 bases from J, with 11 bases between. CDR3 length equals 11 residues. The CDR3 loop reads CASSYKTSLHF. The DNA of the CDR3 is TGTGCCAGCAGTTATAAGACGTCCCTCCACTTT.

The CDR3 sequence is CASSPQLDQDTQYF. The CDR3 nucleotides read TGTGCCAGCTCACCACAGCTAGACCAAGATACGCAGTATTTT. The chain links TRBV18 to TRBJ2-3; D ambiguous. Germline CDR1 KGHSH, CDR2 LQKENI. V lost 1 base to trimming and J lost 5 bases, with 10 bases between them. This CDR3 has 14 amino acids.

This chain uses TRBV2 with TRBJ1-2; D remains unclear. Germline V gene sequence: CDR1 SNHLY, CDR2 FYNNEI. The CDR3 runs 15 residues. V was clipped by 1 base and J by 8 bases, with 17 bases between them. CDR3 bases: TGTGCCAGCAGTGAAGTTAGTGGCACCGGGTGGGGCTACACCTTC. This translates into CASSEVSGTGWGYTF.